A single sample gave rise to the 22 T cell receptor beta chains below, sequenced in a study of cytomegalovirus exposure and HLA in healthy donors. The study ran its PCR with 60 Vbeta and 13 Jbeta primers. Repertoires were generated with immunoSEQ multiplex PCR, while TCRdb's copy carries only in-frame clones and drops some. Of some 150,000 clones listed, about 9.2% are singletons. Sequences were obtained from PBMCs. The receptors were sampled from a woman in her 40s in good health and CMV-seropositive.

Only a few counts were recorded for this clone. The chain uses TRBV7-9 and TRBJ2-7, with D unresolved. CDR3 length: 13 amino acids. The V end lost 5 bases, the J end lost 1 base, and 9 bases lay between the germline ends. In germline, CDR1 is SEHNR, CDR2 FQNEAQ (reference sequence). The DNA for the CDR3 is TGTGCCAGCAGCCCGACAAGTTCCTACGAGCAGTACTTC. Translated, it gives CASSPTSSYEQYF.

The chain links TRBV9 to TRBJ1-2; D gene uncertain. Trimming took 4 bases from V and 1 from J, leaving 17 bases between them. CDR1 and CDR2 from the germline V gene are SGDLS and YYNGEE. The CDR3 length is 16 residues. The CDR3 bases are TGTGCCAGCAGCTCTGGACTGCTCGCGTATAACTATGGCTACACCTTC. The encoded protein is CASSSGLLAYNYGYTF. Full variable domain (remainder filled in from reference TRBV9 and TRBJ1-2): DSGVTQTPKHLITATGQRVTLRCSPRSGDLSVYWYQQSLDQGLQFLIQYYNGEERAKGNILERFSAQQFPDLHSELNLSSLELGDSALYFCASSSGLLAYNYGYTFGSGTRLTVV.

The J gene is TRBJ1-5, the V gene TRBV6-1, with D possibly being TRBD1 (6 bases). CDR1 is MNHNS, CDR2 SASEGT, per germline. There are 14 residues in the CDR3. Trimming took off 4 bases at V and 5 bases at J, with 12 bases between the two ends. The CDR3 sequence: CASSGQAGDQPQHF. CDR3 nucleotides: TGTGCCAGCAGTGGACAGGCGGGGGATCAGCCCCAGCATTTT.

The chain has TRBV10-3 and TRBJ2-3; D is undetermined. The CDR3 extends over 13 amino acids. From germline, CDR1 is ENHRY and CDR2 SYGVKD. V gave up 4 bases and J gave up 3 bases, with 8 bases separating them. As DNA, the CDR3 is TGTGCCATCAGTGGCCCCGGTACAGATACGCAGTATTTT. This translates into CAISGPGTDTQYF.

A few counts support this clone. This sequence joins TRBV9 and TRBJ1-4, with 8 bases that match TRBD1. Per germline, CDR1 SGDLS and CDR2 YYNGEE. The CDR3 has 15 amino acids. The ends lost 2 bases at V and 4 bases at J; junction bases unmatched: 4. The CDR3: CASSVTGDLNEKLFF. Here the CDR3 DNA reads TGTGCCAGCAGCGTGACAGGGGACCTTAATGAAAAACTGTTTTTT.

This clone has more than one count but fewer than ten. The chain combines TRBV7-9 with TRBJ1-2; 9 bases match TRBD1. Germline trimming cut 7 bases from V and 7 bases from J; bases unmatched to any gene: 10. The CDR3 runs 14 residues. CDR1 is SEHNR, CDR2 FQNEAQ, per germline (reference sequence). CDR3 protein: CASTDPDRGIGYTF. Here the CDR3 DNA reads TGTGCCAGCACGGACCCGGACAGGGGAATTGGCTACACCTTC.

J is TRBJ1-2 and V is TRBV11-3; the match to TRBD1 covers 11 bases. The CDR3 has 14 residues. V dropped 5 bases and J dropped 8; count of bases not matched to a gene: 7. Germline V gives CDR1 SGHNT, CDR2 YENEEA. The CDR3 DNA follows: TGTGCCAGCAGCCACGGACAGGGGGCATTGGGCTACACCTTC. Protein sequence: CASSHGQGALGYTF.

The chain carries TRBV6-1 and TRBJ1-6, with D unresolved. V gave up 2 bases and J gave up 8 bases, with 7 bases separating them. This CDR3 is 13 amino acids long. CDR1 and CDR2 from the germline V gene are MNHNS and SASEGT. The CDR3 nucleotides are TGTGCCAGCAGTGAAAACTTAGATTCACCCCTCCACTTT. Protein sequence: CASSENLDSPLHF.

This clone was seen a few times. This sequence joins TRBV27 and TRBJ2-3, with TRBD2 matching 12 bases. With 5 bases clipped from V and 5 bases from J, the junction kept 2 bases outside the gene matches. In germline, CDR1 is MNHEY, CDR2 SMNVEV (reference sequence). This CDR3 has 14 amino acids. DNA for the CDR3: TGTGCCAGCAGTCCGACTAGCGGGGGAGATACGCAGTATTTT. It is translated as CASSPTSGGDTQYF.

This rearrangement joins TRBV5-4 to TRBJ1-1, with D tentatively TRBD1 (5 bases). V was shortened by 7 bases and J by 2 bases, with 12 bases between the two germline ends. This CDR3 contains 13 residues. Germline V gives CDR1 SGHNT, CDR2 YYREEE (reference sequence). Here the CDR3 DNA reads TGTGCCAGCCGACTCGGGGGAAACACTGAAGCTTTCTTT. Translating it yields CASRLGGNTEAFF.

The chain uses TRBV7-3 and TRBJ1-2; weak D call: TRBD1 (5 bases). Trimming took 0 bases from V and 0 from J, leaving 11 bases between them. Germline values: CDR1 SGHTA, CDR2 FQGTGA. CDR3 length equals 16 residues. The CDR3 loop reads CASSLTSTDTNYGYTF. The CDR3 nucleotides are TGTGCCAGCAGCTTAACCTCGACAGATACTAACTATGGCTACACCTTC.

This sequence joins TRBV5-1 and TRBJ2-4; 8 bases fit TRBD2. From germline, CDR1 is SGHRS and CDR2 YFSETQ. V lost 0 bases to trimming and J lost 7 bases; unmatched junction nucleotides: 9. This CDR3 comprises 16 residues. The CDR3 spells CASSLAGASGWNIQYF. The CDR3 nucleotides are TGCGCCAGCAGCTTGGCCGGAGCTAGCGGGTGGAACATTCAGTACTTC.

This clone has a handful of counts. The V gene is TRBV5-1, the J gene TRBJ2-2; D gene uncertain. This CDR3 is 12 amino acids long. Between the trimmed V and J ends, which lost 0 bases and 6 bases, there was a span of 3 bases. CDR1 and CDR2 from the germline V gene are SGHRS and YFSETQ. CDR3 loop: CASSLGAGELFF. CDR3 coding DNA: TGCGCCAGCAGCTTGGGCGCCGGGGAGCTGTTTTTT.

The V gene is TRBV9, the J gene TRBJ1-1; weak D call: TRBD1 (6 bases). V was cut by 1 base and J by 4 bases, with 14 bases left in between. The CDR3 is made up of 15 amino acids. Germline-derived CDR1 and CDR2 are SGDLS and YYNGEE. CDR3 region: CASSVTGGAGTEAFF. CDR3 coding DNA: TGTGCCAGCAGCGTAACGGGGGGCGCGGGCACTGAAGCTTTCTTT.

The chain uses TRBV6-1 and TRBJ2-7, with 12 positions matching TRBD2. From germline, CDR1 is MNHNS and CDR2 SASEGT. V shed 6 bases, J shed 3 bases, and the junction held 3 bases outside the gene matches. The CDR3 has 14 residues. The CDR3 reads CASRRTSGNYEQYF. CDR3 DNA sequence: TGTGCCAGCAGGCGGACTAGCGGGAACTACGAGCAGTACTTC.

This clone was detected a few times. The chain is built from TRBV10-3 and TRBJ2-1; TRBD2 is a possible D gene (6 bases). Germline CDR1 ENHRY, CDR2 SYGVKD. Trimming cost V 6 bases and J 0 bases, with 15 bases left between them. This CDR3 has 16 residues. In nucleotides, the CDR3 is TGTGCCATCAGAGATGGGACTCTCTACTCCTACAATGAGCAGTTCTTC. Encoded protein: CAIRDGTLYSYNEQFF.

The chain employs TRBV9 and TRBJ2-5; D may be TRBD2 (5 bases). The V end lost 3 bases, the J end lost 9 bases, and 21 bases lay between the germline ends. CDR3 length equals 15 residues. CDR1 is SGDLS, CDR2 YYNGEE, per germline. The CDR3 DNA follows: TGTGCCAGCAGCGCGTCAACAACAGACCCCGGGGCCCAGTACTTC. This translates into CASSASTTDPGAQYF.

A few counts support this clone. The chain employs TRBV19 and TRBJ2-7; TRBD1 agrees at 7 bases. V shed 5 bases, J shed 3 bases, and the junction held 10 bases outside the gene matches. The CDR3 runs to 15 residues. Germline V gene data show CDR1 as LNHDA and CDR2 as SQIVND (reference sequence). This CDR3 is CASSFGDSGNYEQYF. The DNA of the CDR3 is TGTGCCAGTAGTTTCGGGGACAGTGGGAACTACGAGCAGTACTTC. The whole variable domain, remainder taken from reference TRBV19 and TRBJ2-7, is DGGITQSPKYLFRKEGQNVTLSCEQNLNHDAMYWYRQDPGQGLRLIYYSQIVNDFQKGDIAEGYSVSREKKESFPLTVTSAQKNPTAFYLCASSFGDSGNYEQYFGPGTRLTVT.

The rearrangement links TRBV14 to TRBJ1-1; D perhaps matches TRBD1 (5 bases). Trimming cost V 4 bases and J 4 bases, with 13 bases left between them. This CDR3 contains 14 residues. CDR1 is SGHDN and CDR2 is FVKESK in the germline V gene. The chain's CDR3 is CASSRVRGSTEAFF. The CDR3 region has the DNA TGTGCCAGCAGCCGTGTCCGGGGGAGCACTGAAGCTTTCTTT. The full variable domain, with the rest looked up from reference TRBV14 and TRBJ1-1, is EAGVTQFPSHSVIEKGQTVTLRCDPISGHDNLYWYRRVMGKEIKFLLHFVKESKQDESGMPNNRFLAERTGGTYSTLKVQPAELEDSGVYFCASSRVRGSTEAFFGQGTRLTVV.

This clone turned up a few times. The J gene is TRBJ1-5, the V gene TRBV18, with 7 bases lining up with TRBD1. Germline-derived CDR1 and CDR2 are KGHSH and LQKENI. V shed 3 bases, J shed 6 bases, and the junction held 8 bases outside the gene matches. The CDR3 loop spans 15 amino acids. This CDR3 reads CASSPSEGAFQPQHF. The CDR3, as DNA: TGTGCCAGCTCACCTTCGGAGGGGGCGTTTCAGCCCCAGCATTTT. Using reference TRBV18 and TRBJ1-5 for the parts outside the CDR3, the full variable domain is NAGVMQNPRHLVRRRGQEARLRCSPMKGHSHVYWYRQLPEEGLKFMVYLQKENIIDESGMPKERFSAEFPKEGPSILRIQQVVRGDSAAYFCASSPSEGAFQPQHFGDGTRLSIL.

This chain uses TRBV6-1 with TRBJ1-2; no definite D call. Trimming pared 2 bases from V and 4 bases from J, leaving 11 bases between. The CDR3 sequence is 14 residues long. Germline V gene lookup returns CDR1 MNHNS and CDR2 SASEGT. CDR3 DNA sequence: TGTGCCAGCAGTGAAATAACTATAGGCTATGGCTACACCTTC. Its protein is CASSEITIGYGYTF.

This clone was recorded a few times. The chain links TRBV11-2 to TRBJ2-7; D is perhaps TRBD2 (5 bases). The CDR3 sequence is 14 residues long. Looked up from germline, CDR1 is SGHAT and CDR2 is FQNNGV. Trimming stripped 1 base from V and 7 bases from J, with 14 bases between. The CDR3 sequence is CASSLGGRLREQYF. CDR3 in DNA: TGTGCCAGCAGCTTAGGAGGGCGCCTGAGGGAGCAGTACTTC.